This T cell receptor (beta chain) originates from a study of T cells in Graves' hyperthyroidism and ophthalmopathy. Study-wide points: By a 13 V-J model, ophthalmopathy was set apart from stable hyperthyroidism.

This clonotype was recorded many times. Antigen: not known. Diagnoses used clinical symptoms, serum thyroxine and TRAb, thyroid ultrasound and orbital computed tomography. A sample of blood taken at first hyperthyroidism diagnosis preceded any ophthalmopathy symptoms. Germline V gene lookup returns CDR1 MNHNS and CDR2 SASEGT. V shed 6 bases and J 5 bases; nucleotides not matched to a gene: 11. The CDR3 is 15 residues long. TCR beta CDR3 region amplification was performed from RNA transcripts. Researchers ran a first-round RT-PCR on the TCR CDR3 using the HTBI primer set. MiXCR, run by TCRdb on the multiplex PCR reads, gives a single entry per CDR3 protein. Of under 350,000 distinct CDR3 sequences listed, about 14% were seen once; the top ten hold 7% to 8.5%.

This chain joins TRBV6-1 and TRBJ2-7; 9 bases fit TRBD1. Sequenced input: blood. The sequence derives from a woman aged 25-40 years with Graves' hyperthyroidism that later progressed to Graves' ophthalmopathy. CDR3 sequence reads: CASRTAGTGYHEQYF. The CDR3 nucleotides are TGTGCCAGCAGGACCGCCGGGACAGGGTACCACGAGCAGTACTTC.